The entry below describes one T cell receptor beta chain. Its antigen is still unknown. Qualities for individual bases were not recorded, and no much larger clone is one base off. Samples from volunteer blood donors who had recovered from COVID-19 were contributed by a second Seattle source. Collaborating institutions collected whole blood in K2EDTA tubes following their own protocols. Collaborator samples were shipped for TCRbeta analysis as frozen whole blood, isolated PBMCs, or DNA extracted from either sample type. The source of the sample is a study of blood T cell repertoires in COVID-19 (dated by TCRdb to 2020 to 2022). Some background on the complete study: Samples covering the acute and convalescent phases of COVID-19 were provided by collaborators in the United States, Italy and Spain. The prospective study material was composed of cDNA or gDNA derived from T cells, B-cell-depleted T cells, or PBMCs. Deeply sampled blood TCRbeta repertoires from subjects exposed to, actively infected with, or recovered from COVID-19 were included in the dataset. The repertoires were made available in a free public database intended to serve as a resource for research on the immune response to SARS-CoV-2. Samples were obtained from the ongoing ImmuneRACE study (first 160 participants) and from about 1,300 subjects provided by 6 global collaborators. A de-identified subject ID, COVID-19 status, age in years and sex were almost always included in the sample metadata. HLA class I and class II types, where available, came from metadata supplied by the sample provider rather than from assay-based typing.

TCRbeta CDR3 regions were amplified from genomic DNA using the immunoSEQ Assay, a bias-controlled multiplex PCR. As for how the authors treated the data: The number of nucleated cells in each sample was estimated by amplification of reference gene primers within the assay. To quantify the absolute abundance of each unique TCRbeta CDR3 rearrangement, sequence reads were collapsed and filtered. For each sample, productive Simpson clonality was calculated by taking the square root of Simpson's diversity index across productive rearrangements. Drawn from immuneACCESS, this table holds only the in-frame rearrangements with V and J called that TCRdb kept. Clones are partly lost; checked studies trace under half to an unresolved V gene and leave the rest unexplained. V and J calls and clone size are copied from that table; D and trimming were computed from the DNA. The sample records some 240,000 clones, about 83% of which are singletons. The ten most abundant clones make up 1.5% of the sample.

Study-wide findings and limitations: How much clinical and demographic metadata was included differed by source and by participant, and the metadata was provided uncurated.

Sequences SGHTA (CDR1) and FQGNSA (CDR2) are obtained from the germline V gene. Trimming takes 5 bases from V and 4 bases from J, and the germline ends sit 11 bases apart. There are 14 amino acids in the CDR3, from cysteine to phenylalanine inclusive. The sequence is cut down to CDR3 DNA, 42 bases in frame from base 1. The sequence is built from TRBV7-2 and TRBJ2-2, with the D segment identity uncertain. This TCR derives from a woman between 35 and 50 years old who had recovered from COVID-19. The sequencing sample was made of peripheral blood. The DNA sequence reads TGTGCCAGCAGCCCCCTTCTGAGCACCGGGGAGCTGTTTTTT. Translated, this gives CASSPLLSTGELFF.